A single T cell receptor beta chain is shown here with its context. Its antigen is not identified. Researchers report isolating at least 6 million PBMCs per sample. The data derive from a study of blood T cells in healthy people across ages. Overall study findings and caveats: Age showed a roughly linear inverse relationship with TCR beta diversity per million T cells.

Trimming removed 1 base from V and 13 bases from J, with 19 bases in between. Germline V gene lookup returns CDR1 LGHNA and CDR2 YSLEER. This CDR3 has 14 amino acids. PCR was performed a second time for about 7 to 11 cycles using a sample-barcoded 5' primer and a J-beta primer mix. Each of the cDNA molecules was tagged by a template-switch adaptor with 12 random nucleotides. TCRdb passed the 5' RACE reads through MiXCR, listing each CDR3 protein once. The sample carries 600,000 to 1,000,000 distinct CDR3 sequences, about three fifths recorded once. The source material was blood. The gene calls are TRBV4-3 and TRBJ2-5; D is unclear. The sequence derives from a man aged 25 to 40 in good health. The DNA of the CDR3 is TGCGCCAGCAGCCAAGGGGGAATTGAGGACGAGCGGTACTTC. It is translated as CASSQGGIEDERYF.